This T cell receptor beta chain originates from a study of blood T cell repertoires in COVID-19. Overall study: COVID-19 samples from acute and convalescent phases originated in the United States, Italy and Spain. In each case, the material was cDNA or gDNA derived from T cells, B-cell-depleted T cells, or PBMCs.

Unmatched junction bases numbered 8, after V lost 6 bases and J lost 3 bases. The CDR3 length is 14 residues. The germline gives CDR1 SQVTM, CDR2 ANQGSEA. Per the original methods: By means of reference gene primer amplification, nucleated cell counts were estimated. The table came from immunoSEQ multiplex PCR; TCRdb's copy has only in-frame clones and leaves some out. V and J calls plus clone size are reproduced from that table; the DNA served to infer D and trimming. The sample carries over 200,000 clones, approximately 84% recorded once. The sequencing sample was made of peripheral blood. The V gene is TRBV29-1, the J gene TRBJ1-1; 9 bases align to TRBD1. The source of this sequence is a man aged 35-49 years with active or convalescent COVID-19. The CDR3 reads CSVGQQGADTEAFF. The CDR3 DNA is TGCAGCGTGGGTCAACAGGGGGCGGACACTGAAGCTTTCTTT.